This paragraph covers one T cell receptor beta chain sequence. This clone was seen a few times. What this receptor recognizes is not known. Base qualities are missing; no much larger clone stands one base away. Using the deep immunoSEQ assay, multiplex PCR amplified TCR CDR3 regions from genomic DNA. Extracted genomic DNA from each cell subset was spread evenly across all wells of several immunoSEQ 96-well plates, with each plate serving as a replicate. For sorted subsets, each replicate PCR was loaded with about 200 ng genomic DNA, equivalent to approximately 27,000 T cell genomes. Purified libraries were measured with a Qubit 3.0 fluorometer, size-checked on a Bioanalyzer 2100, and measured again with the KAPA Library Quantification kit. Every immunoSEQ 96-well plate was sequenced on a dedicated single-read 150-cycle Illumina NextSeq 550 flow cell. The authors' pipeline ran thus. Because the immunoSEQ output held only junctional sequences and lacked quality scores, the filtering could not match the filtering applied to full-length reads. Sequences were annotated with PyIR, a Python wrapper for IgBLAST v1.9, using IMGT germline references to assign V/J genes and CDR3. Any read was removed if the V/J assignment was weak (E-value above 1e-6), the CDR3 was missing, or the read contained stop codons, out-of-frame junctions, or ambiguous translated residues. V3J clonotypes were defined as sequences sharing an identical inferred V gene, J gene, and CDR3 amino acid sequence. Percentage overlap between repertoires was computed as shared unique clonotypes divided by the size of the smaller repertoire. Richness of each repertoire was evaluated using RTK rarefaction, the Chao1 estimator, and Recon v2.1 estimates of unobserved clonotypes. OLGA was used to compute generation probabilities for all TCRbeta clonotypes that the gDNA method yielded from a handful of donors. The table was pulled from immuneACCESS by TCRdb, which kept in-frame rearrangements only. Such tables lose some clones; where checked, under half of the loss comes from unresolved V genes, and the rest has no known cause. Clone size and V and J calls were adopted from that table, with D and trimming inferred from the DNA. The sample table lists approximately 2,300,000 clones, around 92% of them with a count of one. Roughly 0.34% of the sample comes from the top ten.

This sample was taken from a study of shared clonotypes between healthy human individuals (dated by TCRdb to the early 2020s). Regarding the study in general: The cohort included three men and a couple of women between 18 and 49 years of age. Per donor, three plates each were used for CD4 naive and CD4 memory, two for CD8 naive, and one for CD8 memory. Blood TCR repertoires of a handful of healthy adults were deeply sequenced to estimate repertoire size and the extent of clonotype sharing between individuals. To increase sequencing depth and limit assay-specific biases, TCR repertoire library preparation and sequencing were carried out by different laboratories using diverse techniques. Per donor, leukapheresis produced somewhere between about 0.85 and 9.5 billion PBMCs. General study outcomes and caveats: When a handful of donors were compared, the shared fraction of clonotypes was about 5.5% for naive CD4, 3% to 4% for naive CD8, 2% to 2.5% for memory CD4, and under 0.5% for memory CD8. Incomplete sequencing was indicated by rarefaction of sorted-subset datasets, despite the large sequencing depth. Only blood was sampled, and tissue TCR repertoires likely differ from those in blood. Pairwise subsampling indicated that sequencing depth was expected to affect the degree of clonotype sharing among donors. Estimated clonotype richness was generally larger for naive than for memory subsets. Because the study included a small number of donors, the genetic and exposure-history diversity represented was limited. Compared with non-shared clonotypes, the clonotypes found in all four sorted-subset donors had higher generation probabilities.

Donors were healthy HIV-negative adults with no recently reported acute infections or vaccinations. Every donor was a Caucasian adult living in Nashville, Tennessee, USA. CD4+ T cells were enriched through magnetic negative selection, after which naive cells were positively selected on CD45RA and the remaining negative fraction served as the memory subset. After blood collection by leukapheresis, PBMCs were isolated using Ficoll-Histopaque density gradient centrifugation and then cryopreserved in the vapor phase of liquid nitrogen. Analytical flow cytometry was used to check the purity and quantity of each magnetically sorted T cell population. Genomic DNA was isolated from every sorted fraction and measured by UV absorbance on a Nanodrop 2000c. The germline V gene (reference sequence) yields LNHDA for CDR1 and SQIVND for CDR2. V sheds 4 bases and J sheds 2 bases, leaving 15 bases between their ends. The CDR3 spans 16 residues, from the cysteine through the phenylalanine. The read is trimmed to its CDR3 DNA, 48 bases read in frame from base 1.

The V gene is TRBV19 and the J gene is TRBJ1-5; tentative D gene TRBD1, with 6 bases matching. The receptor was isolated from a young man in good health. Some clones in this sample may be carry-over from other donors' samples. The sequenced material came from naive CD4+ T cells from PBMCs. The cell subset or site label, as the study defines it: CD45RA+ positively selected. The CDR3: CASSSRLGAGNQPQHF. The sequenced DNA is TGTGCCAGTAGTAGCCGACTGGGGGCGGGCAATCAGCCCCAGCATTTT.